This passage covers 23 T cell receptor beta chains from one sample sequenced in a study of blood T cell repertoires in COVID-19. Using immunoSEQ multiplex PCR, the repertoire was profiled, and TCRdb retains in-frame clones only, with some absent. The table records about 170,000 clones, more than 75% of them present only once. The sequencing input was peripheral blood. All receptors derive from an older man with acute or convalescent COVID-19.

This chain links TRBV5-1 with TRBJ2-7; D possibly corresponds to TRBD1 (6 bases). CDR3 size: 15 residues. V was shortened by 7 bases and J by 4 bases, with 21 bases between the two germline ends. The germline CDR1 and CDR2 sequences are SGHRS and YFSETQ. Here the CDR3 reads CASGSQPNREYEQYF. In DNA form, the CDR3 reads TGCGCCAGCGGATCCCAACCTAACAGGGAATACGAGCAGTACTTC.

This chain links TRBV9 with TRBJ1-5; 7 bases are a match to TRBD1. CDR3 size: 14 residues. Germline V gene data show CDR1 as SGDLS and CDR2 as YYNGEE. V was clipped by 3 bases and J by 4 bases; unmatched bases: 4. The CDR3 coding sequence is TGTGCCAGCAGCGATGGACAGGCTAATCAGCCCCAGCATTTT. Translated, it gives CASSDGQANQPQHF.

For the CDR3, the DNA is TGTGCCAGCAGCGTAGGGGGACACGGTTCCTACGAGCAGTACTTC. Amino acid sequence: CASSVGGHGSYEQYF. V is TRBV9 and J is TRBJ2-7; possible D gene TRBD1, 6 bases. In germline, CDR1 is SGDLS, CDR2 YYNGEE. The CDR3 totals 15 residues. Trimming removed 0 bases from V and 1 base from J, with 11 bases in between.

This clone was picked up one time. V is TRBV7-2 and J is TRBJ2-2; no clear D. V was clipped by 6 bases and J by 7 bases, with 9 bases between them. Germline V gene lookup returns CDR1 SGHTA and CDR2 FQGNSA. CDR3 length equals 12 residues. As DNA, the CDR3 is TGTGCCAGCAGGACCACGGGCGGGGAGCTGTTTTTT. It specifies CASRTTGGELFF.

This chain connects TRBV28 to TRBJ1-5, with TRBD1 matching 8 bases. Per germline, CDR1 MDHEN and CDR2 SYDVKM. The V segment lost 5 bases and the J segment 2 bases; nucleotides outside the gene matches: 5. The CDR3 is 15 amino acids. The CDR3 bases are TGTGCCAGCAGTATCATACAGGGGGGCAATCAGCCCCAGCATTTT. Encoded protein: CASSIIQGGNQPQHF.

This clone turned up a few times. The genes are TRBV2 and TRBJ1-2; 10 nucleotides match TRBD1. Germline V gene sequence: CDR1 SNHLY, CDR2 FYNNEI. V was clipped by 6 bases and J by 7 bases; unmatched bases: 5. The length of the CDR3 is 13 residues. The CDR3 here is CASRGQGMGGYTF. The CDR3 DNA sequence: TGTGCCAGCAGGGGACAGGGGATGGGTGGCTACACCTTC.

The V and J genes are TRBV9 and TRBJ2-7, with 8 positions matching TRBD2. Germline V gives CDR1 SGDLS, CDR2 YYNGEE. The V and J ends lost 3 bases and 0 bases, in that order; junction bases with no gene match: 5. The CDR3 totals 15 residues. The CDR3 reads CASSALAVSSYEQYF. CDR3 sequence (DNA): TGTGCCAGCAGCGCACTAGCGGTTAGCTCCTACGAGCAGTACTTC.

This clone turned up a few times. This rearrangement joins TRBV3-1 (or the pseudogene TRBV3-2) to TRBJ2-2; the D is unclear. CDR3 length: 13 amino acids. The V gene's germline CDR1 is LGHDT and CDR2 YNNKEL (reference sequence). The V end was cut by 2 bases, the J end by 6 bases, with 7 bases between. In DNA, the CDR3 is TGTGCCAGCAGCCAACTACAGTCCGGGGAGCTGTTTTTT. Residues: CASSQLQSGELFF.

The chain carries TRBV10-3 and TRBJ1-2, with D unresolved. V lost 3 bases to trimming and J lost 4 bases, with 6 bases between them. Germline V CDR1 and CDR2: ENHRY, SYGVKD. CDR3 size: 12 residues. CDR3 in DNA: TGTGCCATCAGTGACCCTCTCTATGGCTACACCTTC. Amino acid sequence: CAISDPLYGYTF.

The chain has TRBV11-3 and TRBJ2-2; 9 nucleotides match TRBD1. This CDR3 has 14 residues. Germline V lookup: CDR1 SGHNT, CDR2 YENEEA. The junction had 3 bases not matched to a gene; V was cut back by 6 bases and J by 4 bases. The CDR3 protein is CASSLDRGTGELFF. The DNA for the CDR3 is TGTGCCAGCAGTTTGGACAGGGGCACCGGGGAGCTGTTTTTT. Looking up the rest from reference TRBV11-3 and TRBJ2-2 gives the full variable domain: EAGVVQSPRYKIIEKKQPVAFWCNPISGHNTLYWYLQNLGQGPELLIRYENEEAVDDSQLPKDRFSAERLKGVDSTLKIQPAELGDSAVYLCASSLDRGTGELFFGEGSRLTVL.

The rearrangement links TRBV6-2 or TRBV6-3 to TRBJ1-1; TRBD1 aligns across 9 bases. Germline assignment: CDR1 MNHEY and CDR2 SVGEGT. V was clipped by 5 bases and J by 3 bases; unmatched bases: 7. The length of the CDR3 is 15 residues. CDR3 DNA: TGTGCCAGCAGTCCGGGACAGGGATCGTACACTGAAGCTTTCTTT. This translates into CASSPGQGSYTEAFF.

Written as DNA, the CDR3 is TGTGCCAGCAGTGAAGCCGGACAGGGTTTTAAGACCCAGTACTTC. It codes for CASSEAGQGFKTQYF. This chain links TRBV6-1 with TRBJ2-5, with 8 bases that match TRBD1. The junction had 6 bases not matched to a gene; V was cut back by 0 bases and J by 6 bases. The CDR3 loop spans 15 amino acids. Germline V gives CDR1 MNHNS, CDR2 SASEGT.

The chain recombines TRBV5-1 with TRBJ2-2, with 7 bases fitting TRBD2. Germline V lookup: CDR1 SGHRS, CDR2 YFSETQ. This CDR3 region has 14 residues. V was pared by 7 bases and J by 4 bases, with 7 bases of the junction left unmatched. CDR3 loop: CASSASGVTGELFF. In nucleotides, the CDR3 is TGCGCCAGCTCGGCTAGCGGAGTCACCGGGGAGCTGTTTTTT.

CDR3 region: CASSGAGTGTNGYTF. In DNA, the CDR3 is TGTGCCAGCAGCGGAGCCGGGACAGGGACGAATGGCTACACCTTC. This sequence joins TRBV9 and TRBJ1-2; TRBD1 matches 9 bases. The CDR3 runs 15 residues. Germline V gene sequence: CDR1 SGDLS, CDR2 YYNGEE. V shed 3 bases and J 6 bases; nucleotides not matched to a gene: 9.

The chain has TRBV28 and TRBJ2-3; 7 nucleotides line up with TRBD2. Germline lookup yields CDR1 MDHEN and CDR2 SYDVKM. The CDR3 spans 17 residues. V was pared by 2 bases and J by 3 bases, with 11 bases of the junction left unmatched. Here the CDR3 DNA reads TGTGCCAGCAGTTTAGTGGGGGGGACGTTTTCTACAGATACGCAGTATTTT. It codes for CASSLVGGTFSTDTQYF.

This sequence joins TRBV30 and TRBJ2-1, with 11 nucleotides matching TRBD2. This CDR3 is 14 amino acids long. Germline V CDR1 and CDR2: GTSNPN, SVGIG (reference sequence). Trimming took 7 bases from V and 4 from J; bases not matched to a gene: 6. The CDR3 DNA reads as TGTGCCTTCATGACTAGCGGGACGTACAATGAGCAGTTCTTC. Residues: CAFMTSGTYNEQFF.

The V gene is TRBV9, the J gene TRBJ1-6; TRBD1 aligns across 7 bases. V trimming: 4 bases; J trimming: 8 bases; junction bases outside the gene matches: 9. From germline, CDR1 is SGDLS and CDR2 YYNGEE. The CDR3 runs 15 residues. The CDR3 bases are TGTGCCAGCAGCTTAGGACAGGCGCGGGATTCACCCCTCCACTTT. Translated: CASSLGQARDSPLHF.

The chain uses TRBV13 and TRBJ2-7, with 8 nucleotides matching TRBD2. CDR1 and CDR2 from the germline V gene are PRHDT and FYEKMQ (reference sequence). J lost 3 bases, V lost 4 bases, and 8 bases had no gene match. CDR3 size: 15 residues. For the CDR3, the DNA is TGTGCCAGCAGCTATCGAATAGCGGGAAACTACGAGCAGTACTTC. Translating gives CASSYRIAGNYEQYF.

The rearrangement uses TRBV9 and TRBJ2-2; no reliable D call. The V gene's germline CDR1 is SGDLS and CDR2 YYNGEE. Trimming removed 1 base at V and 1 base at J, with 5 bases between. This CDR3 has 14 amino acids. CDR3 sequence: CASSVRQNTGELFF. CDR3 bases: TGTGCCAGCAGCGTAAGACAGAACACCGGGGAGCTGTTTTTT.

This chain connects TRBV19 to TRBJ2-3, with TRBD1 identical over 7 bases. The CDR3 sequence is 15 residues long. Germline V lookup: CDR1 LNHDA, CDR2 SQIVND (reference sequence). V lost 4 bases and J lost 3; bases outside the gene matches: 7. In DNA form, the CDR3 reads TGTGCCAGTAGTACCCAAGACAGGGATACAGATACGCAGTATTTT. Its protein is CASSTQDRDTDTQYF.

This clone appeared a few times. The chain is built from TRBV10-3 and TRBJ1-6; D may be TRBD1 (6 bases). V lost 0 bases and J 0 bases, leaving 9 bases between the germline ends. This CDR3 is built from 17 residues. Looked up from germline, CDR1 is ENHRY and CDR2 is SYGVKD. The CDR3 nucleotides are TGTGCCATCAGTGAGTCCGACAGGAGCTCCTATAATTCACCCCTCCACTTT. This translates into CAISESDRSSYNSPLHF.

The chain links TRBV3-1 (or the pseudogene TRBV3-2) to TRBJ1-1; D unclear. V was pared by 3 bases and J by 7 bases, with 12 bases between. The germline CDR1 and CDR2 sequences are LGHDT and YNNKEL (reference sequence). This CDR3 has 13 residues. The DNA of the CDR3 is TGTGCCAGCAGCCATGCGCGAAGAGTTGAAGCTTTCTTT. Its translation is CASSHARRVEAFF.

The rearrangement links TRBV11-2 to TRBJ2-7; TRBD2 matches 13 bases. Germline trimming cut 5 bases from V and 6 bases from J; bases unmatched to any gene: 10. Germline V gene sequence: CDR1 SGHAT, CDR2 FQNNGV. This CDR3 is built from 16 residues. Here the CDR3 reads CASSPLAGGPRGEQYF. The CDR3 bases are TGTGCCAGCAGCCCACTAGCGGGAGGGCCGAGGGGCGAGCAGTACTTC.